The source of this T cell receptor (beta chain) is a study of Graves' ophthalmopathy and Graves' hyperthyroidism. Broader study findings: Thyroid clonotypes that were expanded above 0.001 frequency mostly also appeared in blood.

The study amplified TCR beta CDR3 regions using RNA transcripts. HTBI primers primed a first-round RT-PCR, and a second-round multiplex PCR followed. TCRdb re-called the multiplex PCR reads with MiXCR, one entry per CDR3 protein. The data hold 500,000 to 800,000 distinct CDR3 sequences, with roughly two fifths observed a single time. This clonotype was detected ten times or more. Its target is not known. The ends were cut back, 1 base at V and 3 bases at J, with 7 bases in the middle. Germline assignment: CDR1 LNHDA and CDR2 SQIVND (reference sequence). CDR3 length: 14 residues. The sample taken for sequencing was peripheral blood. The rearrangement joins TRBV19 to TRBJ1-3, with no clear D. This sequence originates from an adult man with Graves' ophthalmopathy. The CDR3 DNA sequence: TGTGCCAGTAGTATAGGGGCCGATGGAAACACCATATATTTT. Amino acid sequence: CASSIGADGNTIYF. The whole variable domain, remainder taken from reference TRBV19 and TRBJ1-3, is DGGITQSPKYLFRKEGQNVTLSCEQNLNHDAMYWYRQDPGQGLRLIYYSQIVNDFQKGDIAEGYSVSREKKESFPLTVTSAQKNPTAFYLCASSIGADGNTIYFGEGSWLTVV.